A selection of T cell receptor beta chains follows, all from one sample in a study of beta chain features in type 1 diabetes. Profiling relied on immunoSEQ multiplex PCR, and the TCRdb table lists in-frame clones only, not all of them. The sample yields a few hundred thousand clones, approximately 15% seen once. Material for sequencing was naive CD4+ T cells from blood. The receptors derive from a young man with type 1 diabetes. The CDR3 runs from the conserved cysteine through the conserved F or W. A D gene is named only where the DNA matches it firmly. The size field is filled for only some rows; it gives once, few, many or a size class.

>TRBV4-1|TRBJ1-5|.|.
CASSKATGDESNQPQHF
TGCGCCAGCAGCAAAGCAACGGGGGACGAAAGCAATCAGCCCCAGCATTTT
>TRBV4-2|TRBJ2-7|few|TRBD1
CASSQAAGQDSYEQYF
TGTGCCAGCAGCCAAGCGGCGGGACAGGACTCCTACGAGCAGTACTTC
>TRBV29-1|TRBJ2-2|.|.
CSVGTGPGELFF
TGCAGCGTTGGAACAGGGCCCGGGGAGCTGTTTTTT
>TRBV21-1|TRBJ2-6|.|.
CASTPRKPGGNVLTF
TGTGCCAGCACCCCGAGGAAGCCAGGGGGCAACGTCCTGACTTTC
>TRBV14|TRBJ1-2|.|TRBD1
CASSPGQGGYTF
TGTGCCAGCAGCCCCGGACAGGGAGGCTACACCTTC
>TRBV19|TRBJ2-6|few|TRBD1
CASTKRGQGDAGANVLTF
TGTGCCAGTACCAAGCGGGGACAGGGTGACGCTGGGGCCAACGTCCTGACTTTC
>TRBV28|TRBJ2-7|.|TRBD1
CASSSPGDRVTYEQYF
TGTGCCAGCAGCTCTCCGGGGGACAGGGTAACCTACGAGCAGTACTTC
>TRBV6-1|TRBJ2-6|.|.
CASSEGSSGANVLTF
TGTGCCAGCAGTGAAGGGAGCTCTGGGGCCAACGTCCTGACTTTC
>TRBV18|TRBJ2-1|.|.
CASSPRQANYNEQFF
TGTGCCAGCTCACCACGACAGGCCAACTACAATGAGCAGTTCTTC
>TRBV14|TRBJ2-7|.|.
CASSQGLVVYEQYF
TGTGCCAGCAGCCAAGGACTAGTTGTCTACGAGCAGTACTTC
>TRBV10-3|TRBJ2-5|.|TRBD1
CAISESTGEETQYF
TGTGCCATCAGTGAGTCGACAGGGGAAGAGACCCAGTACTTC
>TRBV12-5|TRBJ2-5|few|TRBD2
CASGLPTGLASLETQYF
TGTGCTAGTGGTTTGCCGACGGGACTAGCGAGTTTGGAGACCCAGTACTTC
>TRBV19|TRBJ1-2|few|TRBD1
CASRGTGINYGYTF
TGTGCCAGTAGGGGGACAGGGATAAACTATGGCTACACCTTC
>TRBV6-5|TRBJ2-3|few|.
CASGQGEGTDTQYF
TGTGCCAGTGGGCAGGGGGAGGGCACAGATACGCAGTATTTT
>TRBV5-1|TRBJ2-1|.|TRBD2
CASSFSGALLNEQFF
TGCGCCAGCAGCTTCAGCGGGGCCCTTCTCAATGAGCAGTTCTTC
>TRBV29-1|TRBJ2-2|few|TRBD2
CSVASGSGELFF
TGCAGCGTCGCTAGCGGGAGCGGGGAGCTGTTTTTT
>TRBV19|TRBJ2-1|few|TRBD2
CASSTPGGGRSYNEQFF
TGTGCCAGTAGCACCCCAGGTGGCGGGAGATCCTACAATGAGCAGTTCTTC
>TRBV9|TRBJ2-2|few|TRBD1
CASRDRGTGELFF
TGTGCCAGCAGGGACAGGGGCACCGGGGAGCTGTTTTTT
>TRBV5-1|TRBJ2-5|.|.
CASSLVYMAGQETQYF
TGCGCCAGCAGCTTGGTTTATATGGCAGGCCAAGAGACCCAGTACTTC
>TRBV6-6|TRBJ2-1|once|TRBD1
CASSPSTDRAWQFF
TGTGCCAGCAGTCCCTCGACAGACAGGGCCTGGCAGTTCTTC
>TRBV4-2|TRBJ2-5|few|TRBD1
CASSQVLGQGIQETQYF
TGTGCCAGCAGCCAAGTGTTGGGACAGGGCATACAAGAGACCCAGTACTTC
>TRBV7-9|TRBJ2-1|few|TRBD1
CASSYRDRARNEQFF
TGTGCCAGCTCATACCGGGACAGGGCGAGGAATGAGCAGTTCTTC
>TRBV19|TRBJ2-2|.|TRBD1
CASSRGTGAPTSTGELFF
TGTGCCAGTAGTAGGGGGACAGGGGCCCCTACTTCTACCGGGGAGCTGTTTTTT
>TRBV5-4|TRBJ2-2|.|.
CASSLSRSSTGELFF
TGTGCCAGCAGCCTGTCCAGGTCGAGCACCGGGGAGCTGTTTTTT
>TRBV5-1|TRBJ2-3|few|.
CASRVEGRDTDTQYF
TGCGCCAGCAGAGTGGAGGGCAGGGACACAGATACGCAGTATTTT
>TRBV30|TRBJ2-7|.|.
CAWSLSYEQYF
TGTGCCTGGAGTTTATCCTACGAGCAGTACTTC
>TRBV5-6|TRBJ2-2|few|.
CASSPGGPNTGELFF
TGTGCCAGCAGCCCGGGGGGCCCGAACACCGGGGAGCTGTTTTTT
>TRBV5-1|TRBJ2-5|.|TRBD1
CASSLDRGETQYF
TGCGCCAGCAGCTTAGACAGGGGAGAGACCCAGTACTTC
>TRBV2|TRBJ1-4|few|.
CASSEAGGRNEKLFF
TGTGCCAGCAGTGAAGCGGGGGGGCGGAATGAAAAACTGTTTTTT
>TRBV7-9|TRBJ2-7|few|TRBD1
CASRPLIGQGLPSYEQYF
TGTGCCAGCAGACCCCTGATTGGACAGGGGCTCCCATCCTACGAGCAGTACTTC
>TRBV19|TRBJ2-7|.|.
CASRGASPVYEQYF
TGTGCCAGCCGGGGGGCCTCCCCGGTCTACGAGCAGTACTTC
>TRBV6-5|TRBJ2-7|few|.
CASSPQGFGEQYF
TGTGCCAGCAGCCCCCAGGGGTTCGGCGAGCAGTACTTC
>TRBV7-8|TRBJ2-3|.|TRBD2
CASSFRSGGALVGYF
TGTGCCAGCAGCTTCCGTTCGGGGGGGGCCCTCGTTGGGTATTTT
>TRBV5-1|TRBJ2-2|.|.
CASSLVSRAGELFF
TGCGCCAGCAGCTTGGTATCCAGGGCCGGGGAGCTGTTTTTT
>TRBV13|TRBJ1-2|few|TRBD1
CASSSRPGQGYGYTF
TGTGCCAGCAGCTCTCGGCCGGGACAGGGGTATGGCTACACCTTC
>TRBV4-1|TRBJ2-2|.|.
CASSQALGGPGELFF
TGCGCCAGCAGCCAAGCCCTGGGGGGGCCCGGGGAGCTGTTTTTT
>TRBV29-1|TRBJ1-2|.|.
CSAGTPNYGYTF
TGCAGCGCCGGGACACCAAACTATGGCTACACCTTC
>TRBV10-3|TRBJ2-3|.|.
CAISEGRERTDTQYF
TGTGCCATCAGTGAAGGGCGGGAACGGACAGATACGCAGTATTTT
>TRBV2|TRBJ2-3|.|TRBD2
CASSGDYSFADTQYF
TGTGCCAGCAGCGGGGACTACTCCTTTGCAGATACGCAGTATTTT
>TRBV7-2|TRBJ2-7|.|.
CASSLNSGLYEQYF
TGTGCCAGCAGCTTAAATTCAGGACTCTACGAGCAGTACTTC
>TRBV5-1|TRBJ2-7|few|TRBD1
CASSLGTGGDEQYF
TGCGCCAGCAGCCTCGGGACAGGGGGTGACGAGCAGTACTTC
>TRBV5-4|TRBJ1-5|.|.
CASSLLGSNQPQHF
TGTGCCAGCAGCTTGCTAGGAAGCAATCAGCCCCAGCATTTT
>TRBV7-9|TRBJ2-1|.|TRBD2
CASSTLAGGPHNEQFF
TGTGCCAGCAGCACTCTAGCGGGAGGGCCCCACAATGAGCAGTTCTTC
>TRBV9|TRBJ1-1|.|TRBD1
CASSVGGTVGAFF
TGTGCCAGCAGCGTAGGGGGGACAGTGGGAGCTTTCTTT
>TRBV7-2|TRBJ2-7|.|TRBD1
CASSPRQGSSYEQYF
TGTGCCAGCAGCCCGCGACAGGGGAGCTCCTACGAGCAGTACTTC
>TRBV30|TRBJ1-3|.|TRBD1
CACDRGSGNTIYF
TGTGCCTGCGACAGGGGCTCTGGAAACACCATATATTTT
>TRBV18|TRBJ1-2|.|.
CASSPTTGYGYTF
TGTGCCAGCTCACCTACGACAGGTTATGGCTACACCTTC
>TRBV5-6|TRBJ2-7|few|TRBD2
CASSWGLAAVYEQYF
TGTGCCAGCAGCTGGGGACTAGCGGCAGTCTACGAGCAGTACTTC
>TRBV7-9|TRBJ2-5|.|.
CASTLRGFQETQYF
TGTGCCAGCACCCTCCGGGGTTTCCAAGAGACCCAGTACTTC
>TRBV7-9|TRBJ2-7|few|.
CASSPRDSTYEQYF
TGTGCCAGCAGCCCGCGGGACAGCACCTACGAGCAGTACTTC